Detailed here is one TCR beta chain. There are 17 residues in the CDR3. Germline V gene data show CDR1 as KGHSH and CDR2 as LQKENI. J gave up 7 bases and V 1 base, and 12 bases lay outside the gene matches. The entry originates in a study of blood T cell repertoires in COVID-19. Study-level background: Samples came from the United States, Italy and Spain, spanning acute and convalescent COVID-19.

In the original workflow: The authors estimated nucleated cell counts from reference gene primer amplification. TCRdb's copy holds only in-frame clones and misses some; the assay was immunoSEQ multiplex PCR. For V, J and clone size, that table is used; D and trimming come from the DNA. Of a few hundred thousand clones listed, approximately 86% are singletons. The chain joins TRBV18 to TRBJ2-1; 8 bases map to TRBD2. The specimen sequenced was peripheral blood. The receptor's source is a young woman with acute or convalescent COVID-19. CDR3 residues: CASSPRFGGTRPNEQFF. In DNA, the CDR3 is TGTGCCAGCTCACCACGGTTTGGGGGGACTAGGCCGAATGAGCAGTTCTTC.